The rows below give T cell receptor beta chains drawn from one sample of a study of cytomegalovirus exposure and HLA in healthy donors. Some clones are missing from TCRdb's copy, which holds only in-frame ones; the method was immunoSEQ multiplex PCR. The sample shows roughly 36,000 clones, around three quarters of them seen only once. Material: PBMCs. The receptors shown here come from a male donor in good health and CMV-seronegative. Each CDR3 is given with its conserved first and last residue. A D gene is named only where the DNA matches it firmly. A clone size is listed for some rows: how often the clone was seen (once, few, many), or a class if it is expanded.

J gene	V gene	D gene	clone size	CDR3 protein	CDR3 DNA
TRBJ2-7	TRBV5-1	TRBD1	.	CASSSRDRGRNEQYF	TGCGCCAGCAGCTCCCGGGACAGGGGGCGCAACGAGCAGTACTTC
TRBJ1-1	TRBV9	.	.	CASSARGYTEAFF	TGTGCCAGCAGCGCCAGGGGTTATACTGAAGCTTTCTTT
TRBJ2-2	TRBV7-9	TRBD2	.	CASSPAGGGTGELFF	TGTGCCAGCAGCCCCGCCGGGGGGGGCACCGGGGAGCTGTTTTTT
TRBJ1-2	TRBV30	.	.	CAWRRTANYGYTF	TGTGCCTGGAGGAGGACAGCGAACTATGGCTACACCTTC
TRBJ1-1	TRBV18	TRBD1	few	CASSPAGGNTEAFF	TGTGCCAGCTCACCAGCAGGGGGGAACACTGAAGCTTTCTTT
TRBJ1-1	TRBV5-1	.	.	CASSWEGDGTEAFF	TGCGCCAGCAGCTGGGAGGGGGATGGCACTGAAGCTTTCTTT
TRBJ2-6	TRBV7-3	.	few	CASSQNPGANVLTF	TGTGCCAGCAGCCAAAATCCAGGGGCCAACGTCCTGACTTTC
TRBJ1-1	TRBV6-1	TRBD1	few	CASSDPGQGATRAEAFF	TGTGCCAGCAGTGACCCCGGACAGGGGGCGACGAGGGCTGAAGCTTTCTTT
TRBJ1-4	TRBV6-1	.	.	CASSPVRASYEKLFF	TGTGCCAGCAGCCCCGTCAGGGCGTCGTATGAAAAACTGTTTTTT
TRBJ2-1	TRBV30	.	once	CAFLTRQKGVSYNEQFF	TGTGCCTTCCTCACGCGACAGAAAGGCGTGTCCTACAATGAGCAGTTCTTC
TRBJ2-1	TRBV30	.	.	CAWSVRVSYNEQFF	TGTGCCTGGAGTGTACGAGTCTCCTACAATGAGCAGTTCTTC
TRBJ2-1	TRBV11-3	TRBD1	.	CASSLDHGTGENNEQFF	TGTGCCAGCAGCTTAGACCACGGGACAGGGGAAAACAATGAGCAGTTCTTC
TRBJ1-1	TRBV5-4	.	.	CASSDRGGNTEAFF	TGTGCCAGCAGTGATCGGGGGGGGAACACTGAAGCTTTCTTT
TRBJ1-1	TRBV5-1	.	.	CASSSTTNTEAFF	TGCGCCAGCAGCTCGACAACGAACACTGAAGCTTTCTTT
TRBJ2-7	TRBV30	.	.	CAWSVGLVSYEQYF	TGTGCCTGGAGTGTCGGGTTGGTCTCCTACGAGCAGTACTTC
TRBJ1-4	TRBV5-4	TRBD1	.	CASSSARQGAEKLFF	TGTGCCAGCAGCTCCGCCCGACAGGGGGCTGAAAAACTGTTTTTT
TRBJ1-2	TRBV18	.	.	CASSPGTGPDGYTF	TGTGCCAGCTCACCTGGTACAGGGCCCGATGGCTACACCTTC
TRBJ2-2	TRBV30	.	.	CAWNKPGQNTGELFF	TGTGCCTGGAACAAACCGGGACAGAACACCGGGGAGCTGTTTTTT
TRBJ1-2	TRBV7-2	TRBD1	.	CASSLEGASSNYGYTF	TGTGCCAGCAGCTTAGAGGGGGCATCATCTAACTATGGCTACACCTTC
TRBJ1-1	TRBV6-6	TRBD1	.	CASSYGGTGIEAFF	TGTGCCAGCAGTTACGGTGGGACAGGGATTGAAGCTTTCTTT
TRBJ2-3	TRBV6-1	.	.	CASGLSSTDTQYF	TGTGCCAGCGGGCTCTCCAGCACAGATACGCAGTATTTT
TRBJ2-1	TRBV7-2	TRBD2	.	CASGPGRVEQFF	TGTGCCAGCGGACCGGGGAGGGTTGAGCAGTTCTTC
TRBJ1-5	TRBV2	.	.	CASSAEGNQPQHF	TGTGCCAGCAGTGCCGAGGGCAATCAGCCCCAGCATTTT
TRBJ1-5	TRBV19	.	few	CASSPNGGSQPQHF	TGTGCCAGTAGTCCTAACGGGGGGAGTCAGCCCCAGCATTTT
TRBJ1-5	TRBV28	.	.	CASSFSSNQPQHF	TGTGCCAGCAGTTTCTCTAGCAATCAGCCCCAGCATTTT
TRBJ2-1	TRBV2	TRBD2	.	CASGGGLAGGKNYNEQFF	TGTGCCAGCGGGGGGGGACTAGCGGGAGGGAAGAATTACAATGAGCAGTTCTTC